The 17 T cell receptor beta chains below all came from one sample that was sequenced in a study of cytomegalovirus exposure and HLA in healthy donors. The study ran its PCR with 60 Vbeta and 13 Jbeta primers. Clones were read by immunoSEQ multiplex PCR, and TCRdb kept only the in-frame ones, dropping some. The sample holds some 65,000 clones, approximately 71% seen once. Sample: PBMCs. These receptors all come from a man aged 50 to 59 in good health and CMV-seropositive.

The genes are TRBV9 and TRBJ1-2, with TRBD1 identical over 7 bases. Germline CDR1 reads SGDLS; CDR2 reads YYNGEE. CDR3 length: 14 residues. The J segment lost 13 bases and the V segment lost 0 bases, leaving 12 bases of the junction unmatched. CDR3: CASSVVGGGRDCTF. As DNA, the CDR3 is TGTGCCAGCAGCGTAGTAGGAGGGGGCAGAGATTGCACCTTC.

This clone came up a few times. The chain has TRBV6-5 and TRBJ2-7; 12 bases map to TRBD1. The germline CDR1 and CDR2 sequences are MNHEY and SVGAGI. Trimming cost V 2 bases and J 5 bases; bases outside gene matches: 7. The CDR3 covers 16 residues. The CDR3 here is CASSYPSGTGGDEQYF. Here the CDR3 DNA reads TGTGCCAGCAGTTACCCGTCCGGGACAGGGGGCGACGAGCAGTACTTC.

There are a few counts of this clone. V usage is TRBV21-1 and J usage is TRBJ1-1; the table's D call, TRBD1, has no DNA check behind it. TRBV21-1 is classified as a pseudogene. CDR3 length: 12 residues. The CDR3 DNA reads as TGTGCCAGCAGCAAACCCCAGGGTGAAGCTTTCTTT. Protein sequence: CASSKPQGEAFF.

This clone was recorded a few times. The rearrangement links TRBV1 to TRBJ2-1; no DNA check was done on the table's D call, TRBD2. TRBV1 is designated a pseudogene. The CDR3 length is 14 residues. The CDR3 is CTSLGLAGVVEQFF. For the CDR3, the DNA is TGCACCAGCCTGGGACTAGCGGGGGTGGTTGAGCAGTTCTTC.

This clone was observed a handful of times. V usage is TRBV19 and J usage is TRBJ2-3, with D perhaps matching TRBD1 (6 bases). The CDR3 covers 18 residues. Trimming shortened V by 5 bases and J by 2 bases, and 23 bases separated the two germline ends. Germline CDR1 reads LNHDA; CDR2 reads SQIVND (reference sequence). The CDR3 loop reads CASSPERGYGVHTDTQYF. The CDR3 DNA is TGTGCCAGTAGTCCAGAGAGGGGGTACGGGGTCCACACAGATACGCAGTATTTT.

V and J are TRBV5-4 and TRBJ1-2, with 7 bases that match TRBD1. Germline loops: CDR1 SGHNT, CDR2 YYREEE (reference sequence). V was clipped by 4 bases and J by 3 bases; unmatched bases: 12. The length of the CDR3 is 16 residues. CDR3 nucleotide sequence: TGTGCCAGCAGCCACGCTGGGACAGCTGCTGACTATGGCTACACCTTC. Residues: CASSHAGTAADYGYTF. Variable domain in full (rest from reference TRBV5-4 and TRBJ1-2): ETGVTQSPTHLIKTRGQQVTLRCSSQSGHNTVSWYQQALGQGPQFIFQYYREEENGRGNFPPRFSGLQFPNYSSELNVNALELDDSALYLCASSHAGTAADYGYTFGSGTRLTVV.

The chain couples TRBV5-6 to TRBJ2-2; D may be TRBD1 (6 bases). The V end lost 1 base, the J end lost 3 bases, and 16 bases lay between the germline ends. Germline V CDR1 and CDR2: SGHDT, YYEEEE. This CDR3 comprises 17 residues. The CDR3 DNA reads TGTGCCAGCAGCTTGCTGTTAACAGGGAAACACACCGGGGAGCTGTTTTTT. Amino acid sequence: CASSLLLTGKHTGELFF. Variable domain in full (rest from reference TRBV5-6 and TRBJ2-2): DAGVTQSPTHLIKTRGQQVTLRCSPKSGHDTVSWYQQALGQGPQFIFQYYEEEERQRGNFPDRFSGHQFPNYSSELNVNALLLGDSALYLCASSLLLTGKHTGELFFGEGSRLTVL.

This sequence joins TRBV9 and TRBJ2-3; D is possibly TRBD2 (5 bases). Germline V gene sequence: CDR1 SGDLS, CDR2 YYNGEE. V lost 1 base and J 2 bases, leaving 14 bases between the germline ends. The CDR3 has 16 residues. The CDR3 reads CASSVISSGLTDTQYF. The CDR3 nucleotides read TGTGCCAGCAGCGTAATATCGAGCGGCCTCACAGATACGCAGTATTTT.

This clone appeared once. CDR3 loop: CASKTGGGPGTYATNEKLFF. The CDR3 coding sequence is TGTGCCAGCAAAACTGGGGGGGGGCCAGGTACCTACGCAACTAATGAAAAACTGTTTTTT. The rearrangement joins TRBV2 to TRBJ1-4, with a weak D call TRBD1 (6 bases). Germline-derived CDR1 and CDR2 are SNHLY and FYNNEI. The V end lost 7 bases, the J end lost 0 bases, and 27 bases lay between the germline ends. The CDR3 contains 20 residues.

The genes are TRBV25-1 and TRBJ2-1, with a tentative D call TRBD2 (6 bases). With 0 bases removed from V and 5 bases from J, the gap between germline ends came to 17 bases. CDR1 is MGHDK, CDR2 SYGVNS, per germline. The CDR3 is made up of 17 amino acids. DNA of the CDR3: TGTGCCAGCAGTGAATACCCCTGGGGAGCGGGTAACAATGAGCAGTTCTTC. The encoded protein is CASSEYPWGAGNNEQFF.

In nucleotides, the CDR3 is TGTGCCAGCAGCTTAGTAACCGCGACAGTGAACACTGAAGCTTTCTTT. As protein: CASSLVTATVNTEAFF. This chain joins TRBV7-6 and TRBJ1-1; tentatively, D is TRBD1 (5 bases). V gave up 1 base and J gave up 0 bases, with 12 bases separating them. The CDR3 has 16 amino acids. CDR1 and CDR2 from the germline V gene are SGHVS and FNYEAQ. Drawing the rest from reference TRBV7-6 and TRBJ1-1, the complete variable domain is GAGVSQSPRYKVTKRGQDVALRCDPISGHVSLYWYRQALGQGPEFLTYFNYEAQQDKSGLPNDRFSAERPEGSISTLTIQRTEQRDSAMYRCASSLVTATVNTEAFFGQGTRLTVV.

CDR3 amino acids: CASSTPLTGTNTGELFF. As DNA, the CDR3 is TGTGCCAGCAGCACCCCCCTAACAGGGACGAACACCGGGGAGCTGTTTTTT. The rearrangement uses TRBV9 and TRBJ2-2; weak D call: TRBD1 (6 bases). Trimming cost V 4 bases and J 0 bases, with 16 bases left between them. Germline lookup yields CDR1 SGDLS and CDR2 YYNGEE. CDR3 length: 17 residues.

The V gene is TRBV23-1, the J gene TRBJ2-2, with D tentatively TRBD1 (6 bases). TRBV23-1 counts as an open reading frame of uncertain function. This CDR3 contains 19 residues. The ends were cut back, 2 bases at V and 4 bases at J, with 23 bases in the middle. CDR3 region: CASSQPGRSTGRGTGELFF. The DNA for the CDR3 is TGCGCCAGCAGTCAACCGGGACGATCGACAGGAAGGGGCACCGGGGAGCTGTTTTTT.

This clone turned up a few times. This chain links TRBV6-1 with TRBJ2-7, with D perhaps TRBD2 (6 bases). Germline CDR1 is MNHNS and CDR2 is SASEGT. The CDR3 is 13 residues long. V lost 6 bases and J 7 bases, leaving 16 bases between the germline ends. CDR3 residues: CASRTGTAGEQYF. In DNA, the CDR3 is TGTGCCAGCAGGACCGGAACCGCGGGGGAGCAGTACTTC.

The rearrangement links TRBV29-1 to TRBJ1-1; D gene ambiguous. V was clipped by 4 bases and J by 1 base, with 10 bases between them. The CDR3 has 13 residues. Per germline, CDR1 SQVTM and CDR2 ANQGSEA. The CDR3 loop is CSVVEGRNTEAFF. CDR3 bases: TGCAGCGTTGTGGAGGGTAGGAACACTGAAGCTTTCTTT.

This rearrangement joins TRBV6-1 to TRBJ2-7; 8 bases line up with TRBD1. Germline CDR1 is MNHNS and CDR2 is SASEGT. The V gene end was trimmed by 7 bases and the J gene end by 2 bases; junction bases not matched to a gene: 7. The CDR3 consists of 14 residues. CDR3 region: CASIRDRGAYEQYF. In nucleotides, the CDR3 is TGTGCCAGCATCAGAGACAGGGGCGCCTACGAGCAGTACTTC.

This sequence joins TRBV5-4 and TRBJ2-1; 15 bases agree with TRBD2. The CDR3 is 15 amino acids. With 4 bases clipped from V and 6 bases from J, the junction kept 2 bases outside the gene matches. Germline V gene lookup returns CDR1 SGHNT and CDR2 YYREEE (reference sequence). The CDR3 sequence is CASSPGLAGGNEQFF. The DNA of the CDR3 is TGTGCCAGCAGCCCGGGACTAGCGGGGGGCAATGAGCAGTTCTTC.